The TCR beta chain under discussion was sequenced for a study of shared clonotypes between healthy human individuals. Sequenced by immunoSEQ multiplex PCR; TCRdb stores in-frame clones only, minus some. Of about 690,000 clones in the sample, 90% are singletons; the top ten hold around a third. Whole-study results and caveats: Naive subsets, compared against memory subsets, generally had larger estimated richness values.

Donors were Caucasian adults residing in Nashville, Tennessee, USA. The CDR3 totals 15 residues. Germline V gene sequence: CDR1 SEHNR, CDR2 FQNEAQ (reference sequence). Trimming left V 1 base short and J 8 bases short, with 14 bases between. Comment on this clone: Its antigen remains unidentified.

This clonotype was obtained from a man between 18 and 29 years old in good health. Some clones in this sample may be carry-over from other donors' samples. This chain connects TRBV7-9 to TRBJ1-4; tentatively, D is TRBD1 (6 bases). Sequenced material: memory CD8+ T cells from PBMCs. Subset meaning: CD45RO+ cells pooled with CCR7-negative TemRA cells. The DNA for the CDR3 is TGTGCCAGCAGCTTAGAAAGGGGGATGGAAGAAAAACTGTTTTTT. Residues: CASSLERGMEEKLFF.